These 7 T cell receptor beta chains share one sample of origin, sequenced in a study of blood T cell repertoires in COVID-19. Data came from immunoSEQ multiplex PCR; TCRdb stores just in-frame clones and leaves some out. This sample has fewer than 250,000 clones, with approximately 82% found just once. The source material was peripheral blood. The origin of the receptors is a woman aged 50 to 60 with acute or convalescent COVID-19.

The chain couples TRBV30 to TRBJ1-4; D uncertain. From germline, CDR1 is GTSNPN and CDR2 SVGIG (reference sequence). The CDR3 length is 17 residues. Trimming removed 5 bases at V and 0 bases at J, with 19 bases between. CDR3 sequence: CAWATPGATTTNEKLFF. DNA of the CDR3: TGTGCCTGGGCCACCCCAGGCGCGACTACAACTAATGAAAAACTGTTTTTT.

This clone is a singleton in its sample. This chain links TRBV5-1 with TRBJ2-7, with TRBD2 matching 9 bases. Germline values: CDR1 SGHRS, CDR2 YFSETQ. The CDR3 has 15 residues. The ends lost 4 bases at V and 3 bases at J; junction bases unmatched: 8. CDR3 in amino acids: CASSVAGGGNYEQYF. As DNA, the CDR3 is TGCGCCAGCAGCGTGGCGGGAGGGGGGAACTACGAGCAGTACTTC.

CDR3 in DNA: TGTGCCAGCAGTAGGACAGATACCTACGAGCAGTACTTC. Translation gives CASSRTDTYEQYF. This chain links TRBV2 with TRBJ2-7, with a weak D call TRBD1 (6 bases). The germline gives CDR1 SNHLY, CDR2 FYNNEI. CDR3 length equals 13 residues. Trimming stripped 5 bases from V and 2 bases from J, with 10 bases between.

The chain recombines TRBV18 with TRBJ2-3; D gene unclear. CDR1 is KGHSH, CDR2 LQKENI, per germline. This CDR3 has 14 amino acids. V dropped 3 bases and J dropped 4 bases, with 11 bases sitting between them. The chain's CDR3 is CASSPPTVADTQYF. In DNA form, the CDR3 reads TGTGCCAGCTCACCGCCTACAGTGGCAGATACGCAGTATTTT.

The chain couples TRBV28 to TRBJ1-5; D is possibly TRBD1 (5 bases). The V gene lost 2 bases and the J gene lost 3 bases, with 8 bases spanning the gap. The CDR3 loop spans 14 amino acids. The germline V gene encodes CDR1 MDHEN and CDR2 SYDVKM. The DNA for the CDR3 is TGTGCCAGCAGTTTAACGGACACCAATCAGCCCCAGCATTTT. Translation: CASSLTDTNQPQHF.

The chain carries TRBV3-1 (or the pseudogene TRBV3-2) and TRBJ2-3; TRBD1 matches at 8 bases. This CDR3 region has 20 residues. V was pared by 0 bases and J by 4 bases, with 18 bases of the junction left unmatched. Germline-derived CDR1 and CDR2 are LGHDT and YNNKEL (reference sequence). Written as DNA, the CDR3 is TGTGCCAGCAGCCAAGAGAGGCCCGCCATACAGGGGGACCTCTCAGATACGCAGTATTTT. Amino acid sequence: CASSQERPAIQGDLSDTQYF.

On this clone itself: Different DNA sequences within this sample yield the same CDR3. This sequence joins TRBV2 and TRBJ2-7, with 9 bases lining up with TRBD1. Trimming removed 11 bases from V and 1 base from J; junction bases left unmatched: 9. CDR1 is SNHLY and CDR2 is FYNNEI in the germline V gene. The CDR3 covers 14 residues. Written as DNA, the CDR3 is TGTGCCGGTACCCGCGACAGGGGGTCCTACGAGCAGTACTTC. Protein: CAGTRDRGSYEQYF.